The 20 T cell receptor beta chains in this list originate from one sample, sequenced in a study of chemoradiotherapy in HPV16-positive cancers. Sequencing was performed with immunoSEQ multiplex PCR; in TCRdb, only in-frame clones are kept and a portion is missing. This table has 30,000 to 45,000 clones, around 80% appearing once. The material was blood, obtained from a patient who underwent chemoradiotherapy. The origin of the receptors is a human donor with HPV-associated anogenital cancer.

This clone was detected only a few times. The chain recombines TRBV21-1 with TRBJ1-2. TRBV21-1 is a known pseudogene. This CDR3 has 12 amino acids. CDR3 coding DNA: TGTGCCAGCAGCTCACGCCGGAATGGCTACACCTTC. As protein: CASSSRRNGYTF.

With respect to this clone: Other DNA sequences of this sample code for an identical CDR3. The V and J genes are TRBV5-1 and TRBJ2-5, with D hard to call. The CDR3 spans 14 residues. V lost 3 bases and J lost 6, with 15 bases in between. Germline CDR1 and CDR2: SGHRS and YFSETQ. The CDR3 spells CASSSDKTTKTQYF. The CDR3, as DNA: TGCGCCAGCAGCTCTGACAAGACAACAAAGACCCAGTACTTC.

In its sample, this clone was seen once. The chain employs TRBV19 and TRBJ1-3; the match to TRBD1 covers 7 bases. In germline, CDR1 is LNHDA, CDR2 SQIVND (reference sequence). CDR3 length: 15 residues. V shed 8 bases and J 0 bases; nucleotides not matched to a gene: 7. The DNA for the CDR3 is TGTGCCAGTTCCAGGGGGGACGACTCTGGAAACACCATATATTTT. This translates into CASSRGDDSGNTIYF.

To note about this clone: A junction end diverges from the germline sequence, so it may reflect a read error. The rearrangement joins TRBV20-1 to TRBJ2-7, with D maybe TRBD1 (6 bases). CDR1 is DFQATT, CDR2 SNEGSKA, per germline (reference sequence). The CDR3 has 11 residues. For the CDR3, the DNA is TGCAGTACTAGACAGGAGTACGAGCAGTACTTC. Amino acids: CSTRQEYEQYF.

CDR3 residues: CASSPTGYEQYF. The CDR3 DNA follows: TGTGCCAGCTCGCCGACAGGTTACGAGCAGTACTTC. The V and J genes are TRBV18 and TRBJ2-7; D is perhaps TRBD1 (6 bases). Between the trimmed V and J ends, which lost 6 bases and 4 bases, there was a span of 10 bases. Germline CDR1 is KGHSH and CDR2 is LQKENI. The CDR3 is 12 residues long.

This clone occurred once. V and J are TRBV4-1 and TRBJ1-2; no clear D gene. CDR3 length equals 15 residues. Germline CDR1 reads MGHRA; CDR2 reads YSYEKL. Trimming shortened V by 1 base and J by 8 bases, and 17 bases separated the two germline ends. The CDR3 coding sequence is TGCGCCAGCAGCCAAGCCCCCACAGCAATGGAAGGCTACACCTTC. As protein: CASSQAPTAMEGYTF.

V usage is TRBV5-1 and J usage is TRBJ2-3; 10 bases are shared with TRBD2. This CDR3 is built from 16 residues. With V trimmed by 5 bases and J by 11 bases, 17 bases remained unmatched. In germline, CDR1 is SGHRS, CDR2 YFSETQ. Here the CDR3 reads CASRATSGVVAGMQYF. The CDR3 DNA sequence: TGCGCCAGCAGAGCCACTAGCGGGGTGGTAGCGGGAATGCAGTATTTT.

This chain uses TRBV5-3 with TRBJ1-2; TRBD1 is a possible D gene (5 bases). TRBV5-3 is annotated as an ORF whose role is uncertain. This CDR3 spans 14 amino acids. Trimming took 4 bases from V and 4 from J, leaving 14 bases between them. Here the CDR3 reads CARSSFYRSYGYTF. DNA of the CDR3: TGTGCCAGAAGCAGCTTCTACAGGAGCTATGGCTACACCTTC.

This clone was counted a few times. CDR3 nucleotide sequence: TGTGCCAGCAGCTTAGATTTGCAGTCTCACTATGGCTACACCTTC. Protein sequence: CASSLDLQSHYGYTF. The gene calls are TRBV5-4 and TRBJ1-2; D is ambiguous. V dropped 2 bases and J dropped 3 bases, with 14 bases sitting between them. The CDR3 is made up of 15 amino acids. Germline values: CDR1 SGHNT, CDR2 YYREEE (reference sequence).

This CDR3 reads CAWSSGRGSNEKLFF. The CDR3 region has the DNA TGTGCCTGGAGTTCCGGTCGGGGTAGTAATGAAAAACTGTTTTTT. The chain employs TRBV30 and TRBJ1-4; no clear D. Trimming took 2 bases from V and 4 from J, leaving 14 bases between them. This CDR3 is 15 amino acids long. Per germline, CDR1 GTSNPN and CDR2 SVGIG (reference sequence).

The CDR3 sequence: CASSLAGTAYEQYF. The CDR3 DNA reads TGTGCCAGCAGCTTAGCCGGGACAGCCTACGAGCAGTACTTC. The V call is TRBV7-8, the J call TRBJ2-7; TRBD1 matches 7 bases. The CDR3 consists of 14 residues. Germline-derived CDR1 and CDR2 are SGHVS and FQNEAQ. Trimming cost V 0 bases and J 2 bases; bases outside gene matches: 1.

The chain is built from TRBV4-1 and TRBJ1-1; perhaps TRBD1 as D (5 bases). V dropped 1 base and J dropped 0 bases, with 12 bases sitting between them. CDR1 and CDR2 from the germline V gene are MGHRA and YSYEKL. This CDR3 contains 16 residues. CDR3 amino acids: CASSQGRDLLNTEAFF. The CDR3 nucleotides read TGCGCCAGCAGCCAAGGTCGGGACCTTCTGAACACTGAAGCTTTCTTT.

The genes are TRBV2 and TRBJ2-1, with D possibly matching TRBD2 (5 bases). CDR1 is SNHLY and CDR2 is FYNNEI in the germline V gene. Deletions cut 6 bases from V and 14 bases from J, with 23 bases between. The CDR3 consists of 14 residues. The CDR3 is CASSPNNPTSLEFF. In nucleotides, the CDR3 is TGTGCCAGCAGCCCTAACAACCCAACTAGTCTGGAGTTCTTC.

This clone was counted a few times. The chain joins TRBV5-6 to TRBJ1-4; D remains unclear. Deletions cut 4 bases from V and 6 bases from J, with 13 bases between. CDR1 and CDR2 from the germline V gene are SGHDT and YYEEEE. CDR3 length: 14 residues. In DNA form, the CDR3 reads TGTGCCAGCAGCCTTGGACCGGCGGATGAAAAACTGTTTTTT. It encodes CASSLGPADEKLFF.

The J gene is TRBJ1-5, the V gene TRBV6-6; unclear D gene. The germline V and J ends were trimmed by 10 bases and 1 base, with 11 bases remaining between them. The CDR3 sequence is 13 residues long. From germline, CDR1 is MNHNY and CDR2 SVGAGI (reference sequence). DNA for the CDR3: TGTGCCACTCGTCCTGCGAGCAATCAGCCCCAGCATTTT. This codes for CATRPASNQPQHF.

This clone was seen only a few times. Other DNA variants within this sample encode the same CDR3. The gene calls are TRBV18 and TRBJ1-1; D is unresolved. The CDR3 length is 13 residues. Trimming shortened V by 4 bases and J by 2 bases, and 8 bases separated the two germline ends. CDR1 is KGHSH and CDR2 is LQKENI in the germline V gene. CDR3 protein: CASSLQKNTEAFF. The CDR3 nucleotides read TGTGCCAGCTCACTGCAGAAAAACACTGAAGCTTTCTTT.

V gene TRBV5-4 combines with J gene TRBJ2-3, with TRBD1 matching over 7 bases. Germline V gene sequence: CDR1 SGHNT, CDR2 YYREEE (reference sequence). The CDR3 has 13 residues. V dropped 2 bases and J dropped 3; count of bases not matched to a gene: 0. CDR3 protein: CASSLQGTDTQYF. CDR3 nucleotide sequence: TGTGCCAGCAGCTTACAGGGGACAGATACGCAGTATTTT.

This clone was seen a handful of times. CDR3 amino acids: CASRTGTTDTQYF. The CDR3 nucleotides are TGTGCCAGTCGGACAGGAACCACAGATACGCAGTATTTT. The chain is built from TRBV2 and TRBJ2-3, with TRBD1 matching over 7 bases. Trimming at V came to 9 bases and at J to 2 bases, leaving 5 bases not matched to a gene. This CDR3 is 13 amino acids long. Germline loops: CDR1 SNHLY, CDR2 FYNNEI.

The CDR3 region is CSVRGQGVEAFF. CDR3 coding DNA: TGCAGCGTTAGGGGACAGGGGGTGGAAGCTTTCTTT. The genes are TRBV29-1 and TRBJ1-1, with 11 bases that match TRBD1. The length of the CDR3 is 12 residues. Germline CDR1 and CDR2: SQVTM and ANQGSEA. V was pared by 5 bases and J by 8 bases, with 4 bases of the junction left unmatched.

J is TRBJ2-7 and V is TRBV11-2, with 8 bases lining up with TRBD2. Trimming removed 1 base from V and 0 bases from J; junction bases left unmatched: 5. The CDR3 runs to 16 residues. Germline values: CDR1 SGHAT, CDR2 FQNNGV. CDR3 sequence (DNA): TGTGCCAGCAGCTTAGTTCCGCGGGGGGCCTCCTACGAGCAGTACTTC. Translated, it gives CASSLVPRGASYEQYF.